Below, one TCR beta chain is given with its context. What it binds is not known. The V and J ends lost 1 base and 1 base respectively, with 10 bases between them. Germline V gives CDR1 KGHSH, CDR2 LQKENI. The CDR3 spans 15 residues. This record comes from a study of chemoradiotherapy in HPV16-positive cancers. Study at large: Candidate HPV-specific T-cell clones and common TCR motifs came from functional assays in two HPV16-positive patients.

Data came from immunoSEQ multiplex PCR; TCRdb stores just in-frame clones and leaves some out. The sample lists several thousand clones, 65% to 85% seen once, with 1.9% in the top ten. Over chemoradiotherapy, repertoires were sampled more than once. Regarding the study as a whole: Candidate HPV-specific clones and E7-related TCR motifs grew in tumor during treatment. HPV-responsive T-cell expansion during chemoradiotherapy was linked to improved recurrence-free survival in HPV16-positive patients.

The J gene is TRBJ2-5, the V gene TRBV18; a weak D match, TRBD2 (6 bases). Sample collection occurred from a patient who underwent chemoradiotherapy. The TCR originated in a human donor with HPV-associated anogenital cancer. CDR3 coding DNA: TGTGCCAGCTCACCACTTACCGGGGGCCAAGAGACCCAGTACTTC. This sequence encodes CASSPLTGGQETQYF.